This TCR beta chain appears in the sequencing data of a study of shared clonotypes between healthy human individuals. V shed 6 bases and J 5 bases; nucleotides not matched to a gene: 9. This CDR3 has 14 amino acids. Germline V gives CDR1 MDHEN, CDR2 SYDVKM. This table comes from immunoSEQ multiplex PCR, and its TCRdb copy is limited to in-frame clones, with some not included. Altogether under 600,000 clones are present, around 78% being singletons, with the ten largest covering about 11%. The sequencing input was PBMCs. The chain is built from TRBV28 and TRBJ2-7, with 8 bases that match TRBD2. This sequence was found in a woman aged 40 to 55 in good health. Some clones in this sample may be carry-over from other donors' samples. The CDR3 here is CASSSGGGLNEQYF. The CDR3 DNA is TGTGCCAGCAGCTCCGGCGGGGGGCTCAACGAGCAGTACTTC.